The 2 T cell receptor beta chains presented below share a single source sample, sequenced in a study of radiotherapy plus CTLA-4 blockade in lung cancer. Clones were read by immunoSEQ multiplex PCR, and TCRdb kept only the in-frame ones, dropping some. Found here are about 110,000 clones, 81% of them singletons; the top ten hold 2.5% to 3.5%. Material: peripheral blood, obtained from a patient treated with radiotherapy plus ipilimumab. The receptors were gathered from a human donor with non-small cell lung cancer that progressed on radiotherapy plus ipilimumab. Some clones in this sample may be carry-over from other donors' samples.

The chain links TRBV6-5 to TRBJ1-1, with D possibly TRBD1 on 5 matching bases. Germline CDR1 MNHEY, CDR2 SVGAGI. The CDR3 has 12 residues. V gave up 6 bases and J gave up 8 bases, with 13 bases separating them. The CDR3 sequence: CASRGLGTEAFF. CDR3 DNA: TGTGCCAGCAGGGGACTCGGGACCGAAGCTTTCTTT.

The V call is TRBV7-2, the J call TRBJ2-7; 10 positions match TRBD1. V gave up 7 bases and J gave up 6 bases; unmatched junction bases: 9. There are 14 residues in the CDR3. Germline CDR1 SGHTA, CDR2 FQGNSA. DNA of the CDR3: TGTGCCAGCACCAGACAGGGGGCGCAGGCCGAGCAGTACTTC. Protein product: CASTRQGAQAEQYF.